This T cell receptor (beta chain) is from a study of T cells in Graves' hyperthyroidism and ophthalmopathy. This clonotype was detected many times. What it binds is not known. The hyperthyroidism patients had all been newly diagnosed, and their disease duration was under 2 months. Their ages ranged from 18 to 65 years. Criteria for exclusion of patients were uncontrolled infection, other autoimmune disease, pregnancy or lactation. The investigators amplified TCR beta CDR3 regions from RNA transcripts. Initially, a first-round RT-PCR of the TCR CDR3 employed the HTBI primer set. One entry per CDR3 protein, called by TCRdb with MiXCR from the multiplex PCR reads. The sample shows 250,000 to 350,000 distinct CDR3 sequences, 16% of them seen only once. General study results and limits: Ophthalmopathy cases were set apart from stable hyperthyroidism by a 13 V-J model.

There are 13 residues in the CDR3. The V gene's germline CDR1 is MDHEN and CDR2 SYDVKM. V was trimmed by 3 bases and J by 6 bases, leaving 11 bases between them. The sequence was collected from a man aged 25 to 40 with Graves' hyperthyroidism. The chain has TRBV28 and TRBJ1-2; maybe TRBD1 (6 bases). The sequenced sample was blood. CDR3 DNA sequence: TGTGCCAGCAGTTTGCCCGGGGGGCATGGCTACACCTTC. Amino acids: CASSLPGGHGYTF.